Described below is a single TCR beta chain sequence and its context. The antigen is undetermined. This sample was included in a study of T-cell memory formation after mild COVID-19. With constant-segment primers, 5'RACE yielded cDNA libraries of TCR alpha and TCR beta that carried sample barcodes and UMIs. MiXCR, applied by TCRdb to the 5' RACE reads, yields one record per CDR3 protein. The sample lists about 250,000 distinct CDR3 sequences; roughly 14% were seen once. This CDR3 has 14 residues. The ends lost 3 bases at V and 6 bases at J; junction bases unmatched: 8. Germline V lookup: CDR1 LNHDA, CDR2 SQIVND (reference sequence). Overall study results and limits: In pre-infection memory, a portion of responding clones appeared, which suggested that cross-reactive memory joined. Contracting clones, day 15 to 85, had balanced CD4/CD8, and later expanders favored CD4+.

The receptor comes from an adult woman who had mild COVID-19 (a few samples of this study predate the infection). Cell type and time point are not known. The V call is TRBV19, the J call TRBJ2-7, with 7 bases aligning to TRBD2. Specimen: PBMCs or a T cell subset sorted from them (not recorded which). CDR3 sequence (DNA): TGTGCCAGTAGTATTTCCGGGAGGAGGGTCGAGCAGTACTTC. Its protein is CASSISGRRVEQYF.